A selection of T cell receptor beta chains follows, all from one sample in a study of identical twins. From the 5' RACE reads, TCRdb called clonotypes with MiXCR, one entry per CDR3 protein. Among about 890,000 distinct CDR3 sequences listed, roughly an eighth were seen once. The same data also went into a second study, on yellow fever vaccine responses in identical twins.

The specimen sequenced was PBMCs. The receptors come from a woman younger than 35 in good health. Each CDR3 is given with its conserved first and last residue. A D gene is named only where the DNA matches it firmly. Size tells how often a clone was seen (once, few, many) or the class of an expanded clone, and some rows leave it out.

size,D,J,V,CDR3,DNA
NA,NA,TRBJ2-2,TRBV10-1,CASSERSNQAPGELFF,TGCGCCAGCAGTGAGCGGTCTAACCAGGCCCCCGGGGAGCTGTTTTTT
NA,NA,TRBJ1-6,TRBV20-1,CSAPPTGYNSPLHF,TGCAGTGCCCCCCCCACAGGTTATAATTCACCCCTCCACTTT
NA,TRBD1,TRBJ2-5,TRBV5-1,CASSRPGQGETQYF,TGCGCCAGCAGCCGTCCGGGACAGGGGGAGACCCAGTACTTC
many,NA,TRBJ1-6,TRBV12-3/TRBV12-4,CASSFGSSYNSPLHF,TGTGCCAGCAGTTTTGGGAGCTCCTATAATTCACCCCTCCACTTT
NA,NA,TRBJ2-5,TRBV6-5,CASSYSMGGGGVQETQYF,TGTGCCAGCAGTTACTCGATGGGGGGTGGTGGGGTTCAAGAGACCCAGTACTTC
NA,NA,TRBJ2-5,TRBV29-1,CSVTRSGVQETQYF,TGCAGCGTGACGCGCTCGGGAGTGCAGGAGACCCAGTACTTC
few,NA,TRBJ2-7,TRBV25-1,CASRISYEQYF,TGTGCCAGCAGAATCTCCTACGAGCAGTACTTC
few,TRBD2,TRBJ2-7,TRBV7-9,CASSPTGLVGGEQYF,TGTGCCAGCAGCCCTACCGGACTAGTCGGGGGTGAGCAGTACTTC
few,NA,TRBJ2-3,TRBV28,CASSPVLITDTQYF,TGTGCCAGCAGTCCCGTTCTTATTACAGATACGCAGTATTTT
many,NA,TRBJ2-3,TRBV2,CASSALLEGADTQYF,TGTGCCAGCAGCGCGCTTTTGGAGGGGGCAGATACGCAGTATTTT
few,NA,TRBJ1-1,TRBV24-1,CATSNSVPGEAFF,TGTGCCACCAGTAACAGCGTCCCGGGAGAAGCTTTCTTT
NA,NA,TRBJ2-1,TRBV7-9,CASSLASGQGRTNEQFF,TGTGCCAGCAGCTTAGCTTCGGGGCAGGGAAGGACAAATGAGCAGTTCTTC
few,TRBD2,TRBJ2-1,TRBV20-1,CSARRTSLLSYNEQFF,TGCAGTGCTAGAAGGACTAGCCTCCTCTCCTACAATGAGCAGTTCTTC
few,NA,TRBJ2-1,TRBV20-1,CSARGPRGRDEQFF,TGCAGTGCTAGGGGACCCAGGGGGAGGGATGAGCAGTTCTTC
few,NA,TRBJ2-5,TRBV25-1,CASSELVEMIPGTQYF,TGTGCCAGCAGTGAGTTGGTAGAGATGATACCGGGGACCCAGTACTTC
few,NA,TRBJ1-2,TRBV28,CASSFRPGGGGCTF,TGTGCCAGCAGCTTCCGACCAGGTGGAGGTGGATGCACCTTC
few,TRBD2,TRBJ2-1,TRBV10-3,CAVSLAGGSRKGDEQFF,TGTGCCGTCTCCTTAGCGGGAGGTTCGCGGAAAGGGGATGAGCAGTTCTTC
many,TRBD2,TRBJ2-1,TRBV12-3/TRBV12-4,CASSYEAGGAYNEQFF,TGTGCCAGCAGCTACGAAGCGGGGGGGGCCTACAATGAGCAGTTCTTC
NA,TRBD1,TRBJ1-5,TRBV28,CASESPDRIGPQHF,TGTGCCAGCGAAAGCCCGGACAGGATAGGTCCCCAGCATTTT
few,TRBD1,TRBJ2-5,TRBV4-1,CASSQGQGYQETQYF,TGCGCCAGCAGCCAGGGACAGGGGTACCAAGAGACCCAGTACTTC
NA,TRBD1,TRBJ2-1,TRBV24-1,CATTSGTGDYNEQFF,TGTGCCACTACCTCCGGGACAGGGGACTACAATGAGCAGTTCTTC
NA,NA,TRBJ1-5,TRBV20-1,CSASWPGYQPQHF,TGCAGTGCTAGTTGGCCGGGATATCAGCCCCAGCATTTT
few,NA,TRBJ2-2,TRBV5-1,CASSPGVVSSTGELFF,TGCGCCAGCAGCCCGGGGGTCGTTTCGAGCACCGGGGAGCTGTTTTTT
few,NA,TRBJ1-3,TRBV12-3/TRBV12-4,CASRVGLSSSGNTIYF,TGTGCCAGCAGAGTGGGACTCTCGAGCTCTGGAAACACCATATATTTT
many,NA,TRBJ2-7,TRBV5-1,CASREGTGPYEQYF,TGCGCCAGCAGAGAAGGGACGGGCCCCTACGAGCAGTACTTC
NA,NA,TRBJ1-1,TRBV29-1,CSVDPRGLGAEAFF,TGCAGCGTTGATCCCCGGGGCCTAGGGGCTGAAGCTTTCTTT
NA,NA,TRBJ2-4,TRBV7-8,CASSWGLSPWAIAKNIQYF,TGTGCCAGCAGCTGGGGGTTATCTCCCTGGGCCATAGCCAAAAACATTCAGTACTTC
few,TRBD2,TRBJ2-5,TRBV29-1,CSVDGTSGGSETQYF,TGCAGCGTTGATGGGACTAGCGGGGGGTCAGAGACCCAGTACTTC
NA,NA,TRBJ2-1,TRBV9,CASSPPPQGIYNEQFF,TGTGCCAGCAGCCCACCCCCACAGGGCATCTACAATGAGCAGTTCTTC
few,NA,TRBJ2-1,TRBV29-1,CSVEVVGGLTYNEQFF,TGCAGCGTTGAAGTGGTCGGCGGGCTGACCTACAATGAGCAGTTCTTC
NA,NA,TRBJ2-2,TRBV12-3/TRBV12-4,CASSMGGYTGELFF,TGTGCCAGCAGTATGGGCGGGTACACCGGGGAGCTGTTTTTT
few,TRBD1,TRBJ1-2,TRBV6-1,CASKLQGAVAYGYTF,TGTGCCAGCAAACTACAGGGGGCGGTCGCCTATGGCTACACCTTC
NA,NA,TRBJ2-4,TRBV3-1,CASSPRANLAKNIQYF,TGTGCCAGCAGCCCACGGGCCAACTTAGCCAAAAACATTCAGTACTTC
few,TRBD2,TRBJ2-5,TRBV7-8,CASSTGLAGRETQYF,TGTGCCAGCAGCACTGGACTAGCGGGACGGGAGACCCAGTACTTC
few,NA,TRBJ2-7,TRBV28,CASSRADLAYEQYF,TGTGCCAGCAGCCGTGCAGACTTAGCCTACGAGCAGTACTTC
many,NA,TRBJ2-7,TRBV20-1,CSAGTPNRLEQYF,TGCAGTGCAGGGACACCCAACCGGCTCGAGCAGTACTTC
few,TRBD2,TRBJ2-3,TRBV12-3/TRBV12-4,CASTPGTSVTDTQYF,TGTGCCAGCACCCCCGGGACTAGCGTCACAGATACGCAGTATTTT
NA,NA,TRBJ2-1,TRBV4-1,CASSQDRQGRGEQFF,TGCGCCAGCAGCCAAGATCGCCAGGGTCGGGGTGAGCAGTTCTTC
few,TRBD1,TRBJ1-6,TRBV7-8,CASSFSPTGTLHF,TGTGCCAGCAGCTTCTCACCGACAGGGACCCTCCACTTT
few,NA,TRBJ1-2,TRBV12-3/TRBV12-4,CASSFAGTPYYGYTF,TGTGCCAGCAGTTTCGCCGGGACACCGTACTATGGCTACACCTTC
many,TRBD1,TRBJ2-7,TRBV29-1,CSVWGQGYEQYF,TGCAGCGTTTGGGGACAGGGCTACGAGCAGTACTTC
many,TRBD2,TRBJ2-1,TRBV5-1,CASSPGLAGGGNEQFF,TGCGCCAGCAGCCCGGGACTAGCGGGAGGAGGGAATGAGCAGTTCTTC
NA,TRBD2,TRBJ2-3,TRBV15,CATSRDLGLAGRIDTQYF,TGTGCCACCAGCAGAGACCTAGGACTAGCGGGCAGGATAGATACGCAGTATTTT